Presented here are 17 T cell receptor beta chains from one specimen sequenced in a study of cytomegalovirus exposure and HLA in healthy donors. Primers: 60 Vbeta forward and 13 Jbeta reverse. Using immunoSEQ multiplex PCR, the repertoire was profiled, and TCRdb retains in-frame clones only, with some absent. The sample lists 150,000 to 200,000 clones, over 65% occurring once. Sequenced material: PBMCs. The receptors were gathered from a man between 18 and 29 years old in good health and CMV-seronegative.

The V call is TRBV2, the J call TRBJ2-1, with 8 bases fitting TRBD2. Losses at the gene ends were 3 bases for V and 7 bases for J; bases not matched to a gene: 8. The CDR3 has 15 amino acids. Per germline, CDR1 SNHLY and CDR2 FYNNEI. The CDR3 sequence is CASSDRAGVVNEQFF. The CDR3 nucleotides are TGTGCCAGCAGTGACCGAGCGGGAGTTGTTAATGAGCAGTTCTTC.

This chain uses TRBV6-4 with TRBJ2-7, with 7 bases identical to TRBD2. This CDR3 is 13 amino acids long. The germline V gene encodes CDR1 MRHNA and CDR2 SNTAGT. Germline trimming cut 0 bases from V and 6 bases from J; bases unmatched to any gene: 2. This chain's CDR3 is CASSDSPGGEQYF. CDR3 bases: TGTGCCAGCAGTGACTCTCCGGGGGGCGAGCAGTACTTC.

The J gene is TRBJ2-3, the V gene TRBV6-6, with 10 bases aligning to TRBD1. Germline assignment: CDR1 MNHNY and CDR2 SVGAGI (reference sequence). The CDR3 is 16 residues long. Unmatched junction bases numbered 5, after V lost 5 bases and J lost 0 bases. The CDR3 DNA reads as TGTGCCAGCAGTAAAGGGACAGGGGATAGCACAGATACGCAGTATTTT. Its translation is CASSKGTGDSTDTQYF.

As regards this clone: A read error may account for a junction end that differs from germline. V usage is TRBV5-4 and J usage is TRBJ1-1; D is possibly TRBD1 (6 bases). The CDR3 spans 15 residues. The V gene's germline CDR1 is SGHNT and CDR2 YYREEE (reference sequence). The DNA for the CDR3 is TGTGCCAGCAGTTTGGGGGGGACAAGAGGCACTGAAGCTTTCTTT. This gives the protein CASSLGGTRGTEAFF.

The V call is TRBV28, the J call TRBJ2-5; 11 positions match TRBD2. From germline, CDR1 is MDHEN and CDR2 SYDVKM. The CDR3 loop spans 15 amino acids. The V gene end was trimmed by 5 bases and the J gene end by 6 bases; junction bases not matched to a gene: 8. The CDR3 sequence is CASSISGRAVKTQYF. CDR3 in DNA: TGTGCCAGCAGTATTAGCGGGAGGGCCGTTAAGACCCAGTACTTC. The complete variable domain, with remaining parts taken from reference TRBV28 and TRBJ2-5, reads DVKVTQSSRYLVKRTGEKVFLECVQDMDHENMFWYRQDPGLGLRLIYFSYDVKMKEKGDIPEGYSVSREKKERFSLILESASTNQTSMYLCASSISGRAVKTQYFGPGTRLLVL.

The chain has TRBV6-4 and TRBJ2-1, with D perhaps matching TRBD2 (6 bases). Trimming took off 3 bases at V and 2 bases at J, with 20 bases between the two ends. Germline CDR1 and CDR2: MRHNA and SNTAGT. This CDR3 is built from 18 residues. The CDR3 loop reads CASSEKAREMRAYNEQFF. The CDR3 DNA reads TGTGCCAGCAGTGAAAAGGCGCGGGAAATGAGGGCCTACAATGAGCAGTTCTTC.

The chain has TRBV2 and TRBJ1-3; no reliable D call. The CDR3 is 18 amino acids. CDR1 SNHLY and CDR2 FYNNEI come from the germline V gene. Trimming cost V 3 bases and J 2 bases, with 20 bases left between them. The CDR3 nucleotides are TGTGCCAGCAGTGATATCGGCCTTCGCGGGGAGGCTGGAAACACCATATATTTT. Protein product: CASSDIGLRGEAGNTIYF. Using reference TRBV2 and TRBJ1-3 for the parts outside the CDR3, the full variable domain is EPEVTQTPSHQVTQMGQEVILRCVPISNHLYFYWYRQILGQKVEFLVSFYNNEISEKSEIFDDQFSVERPDGSNFTLKIRSTKLEDSAMYFCASSDIGLRGEAGNTIYFGEGSWLTVV.

V and J are TRBV7-9 and TRBJ2-5, with 14 bases fitting TRBD2. The V gene's germline CDR1 is SEHNR and CDR2 FQNEAQ (reference sequence). The CDR3 loop spans 15 amino acids. V trimming: 1 base; J trimming: 5 bases; junction bases outside the gene matches: 0. CDR3 sequence reads: CASSLGTSGRETQYF. CDR3 nucleotide sequence: TGTGCCAGCAGCTTAGGGACTAGCGGGAGGGAGACCCAGTACTTC. Complete variable domain (other parts from reference TRBV7-9 and TRBJ2-5): DTGVSQNPRHKITKRGQNVTFRCDPISEHNRLYWYRQTLGQGPEFLTYFQNEAQLEKSRLLSDRFSAERPKGSFSTLEIQRTEQGDSAMYLCASSLGTSGRETQYFGPGTRLLVL.

This clone was detected once. One end of the junction does not line up with germline, which may come from a read error. At the DNA level, this CDR3 is encoded by other sequences in the same sample as well. The chain recombines TRBV7-2 with TRBJ2-5; weak D call: TRBD1 (5 bases). CDR1 and CDR2 (germline): SGHTA, FQGNSA. This CDR3 comprises 13 residues. In nucleotides, the CDR3 is TGTGCCAGCAGCCCAGGGTTCCAAGAAACCCAGTACTTC. Translated, it gives CASSPGFQETQYF.

The chain uses TRBV2 and TRBJ2-3, with 11 bases identical to TRBD2. This CDR3 is built from 15 residues. Unmatched junction bases numbered 5, after V lost 5 bases and J lost 4 bases. Germline assignment: CDR1 SNHLY and CDR2 FYNNEI. The CDR3 sequence is CASSQLAGGPDTQYF. CDR3 sequence (DNA): TGTGCCAGCAGTCAGCTAGCGGGAGGCCCAGATACGCAGTATTTT.

The rearrangement uses TRBV19 and TRBJ1-1; D remains unclear. The CDR3 loop spans 14 amino acids. Germline lookup yields CDR1 LNHDA and CDR2 SQIVND (reference sequence). V lost 1 base and J lost 4, with 10 bases in between. CDR3 amino acids: CASSIGFGGTEAFF. The DNA of the CDR3 is TGTGCCAGTAGTATAGGGTTTGGAGGCACTGAAGCTTTCTTT. Complete variable domain (other parts from reference TRBV19 and TRBJ1-1): DGGITQSPKYLFRKEGQNVTLSCEQNLNHDAMYWYRQDPGQGLRLIYYSQIVNDFQKGDIAEGYSVSREKKESFPLTVTSAQKNPTAFYLCASSIGFGGTEAFFGQGTRLTVV.

This rearrangement joins TRBV7-2 to TRBJ2-3; the match to TRBD1 covers 8 bases. Germline CDR1 and CDR2: SGHTA and FQGNSA. The trim removed 5 bases at V and 6 bases at J, leaving 10 bases unmatched. CDR3 size: 15 residues. CDR3: CASSRTRGRRDTQYF. Written as DNA, the CDR3 is TGTGCCAGCAGCCGAACCAGGGGGCGGAGGGATACGCAGTATTTT.

This sequence joins TRBV18 and TRBJ1-2; 7 bases map to TRBD1. Trimming at V came to 4 bases and at J to 2 bases, leaving 4 bases not matched to a gene. The CDR3 totals 14 residues. Germline CDR1 and CDR2: KGHSH and LQKENI. CDR3 amino acids: CASSRQGSNYGYTF. CDR3 coding DNA: TGTGCCAGCTCACGACAGGGTTCGAACTATGGCTACACCTTC.

The chain couples TRBV2 to TRBJ2-4, with 7 positions matching TRBD1. The CDR3 is 14 amino acids. The germline CDR1 and CDR2 sequences are SNHLY and FYNNEI. V lost 5 bases to trimming and J lost 1 base; unmatched junction nucleotides: 2. The CDR3 region has the DNA TGTGCCAGCAGTTTACAGGGGGCCAAAAACATTCAGTACTTC. It is translated as CASSLQGAKNIQYF.

The genes are TRBV5-8 and TRBJ2-1; 8 bases are a match to TRBD2. The V gene end was trimmed by 1 base and the J gene end by 4 bases; junction bases not matched to a gene: 4. Germline V CDR1 and CDR2: SGHTS, YDEGEE. CDR3 length equals 15 residues. CDR3: CASSLREGIYNEQFF. The DNA of the CDR3 is TGTGCCAGCAGCTTGCGGGAGGGGATTTACAATGAGCAGTTCTTC. Drawing the rest from reference TRBV5-8 and TRBJ2-1, the complete variable domain is EAGVTQSPTHLIKTRGQQATLRCSPISGHTSVYWYQQALGLGLQFLLWYDEGEERNRGNFPPRFSGRQFPNYSSELNVNALELEDSALYLCASSLREGIYNEQFFGPGTRLTVL.

The rearrangement joins TRBV6-1 to TRBJ2-4; 9 bases map to TRBD1. The CDR3 runs 15 residues. The V gene end was trimmed by 7 bases and the J gene end by 0 bases; junction bases not matched to a gene: 4. CDR1 is MNHNS, CDR2 SASEGT, per germline. CDR3 amino acids: CASNDRGVAKNIQYF. The CDR3 DNA follows: TGTGCCAGCAATGACAGGGGGGTAGCCAAAAACATTCAGTACTTC.

The chain recombines TRBV27 with TRBJ2-2, with 7 bases lining up with TRBD1. The CDR3 sequence is 13 residues long. J gave up 4 bases and V 6 bases, and 2 bases lay outside the gene matches. Germline CDR1 is MNHEY and CDR2 is SMNVEV (reference sequence). The CDR3: CASRNRGTGELFF. The DNA of the CDR3 is TGTGCCAGCAGAAACAGGGGCACCGGGGAGCTGTTTTTT.